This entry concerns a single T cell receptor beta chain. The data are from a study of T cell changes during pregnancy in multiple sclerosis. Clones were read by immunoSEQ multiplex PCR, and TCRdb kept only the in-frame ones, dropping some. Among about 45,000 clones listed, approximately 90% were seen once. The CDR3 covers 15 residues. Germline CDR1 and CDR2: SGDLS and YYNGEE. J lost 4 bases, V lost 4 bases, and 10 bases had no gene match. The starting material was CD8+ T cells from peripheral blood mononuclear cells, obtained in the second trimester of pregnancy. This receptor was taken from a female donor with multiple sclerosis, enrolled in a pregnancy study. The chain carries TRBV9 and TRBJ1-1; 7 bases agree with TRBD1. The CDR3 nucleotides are TGTGCCAGCAGCCCCCCGACAGGGAAAGGCACTGAAGCTTTCTTT. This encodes CASSPPTGKGTEAFF. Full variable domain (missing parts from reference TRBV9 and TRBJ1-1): DSGVTQTPKHLITATGQRVTLRCSPRSGDLSVYWYQQSLDQGLQFLIQYYNGEERAKGNILERFSAQQFPDLHSELNLSSLELGDSALYFCASSPPTGKGTEAFFGQGTRLTVV.